This T cell receptor (beta chain) was identified during a study of CD8 T cells in Susac syndrome. Study-wide results and limits: Only a relatively small number of individuals were included in the TCR sequencing and HLA analysis.

Random hexamers primed reverse transcription of about 0.45 to 1 ug RNA. The method of amplification for TCR beta CDR3 was immunoSEQ multiplex PCR, covering 54 Vbeta and 13 Jbeta. A single record per CDR3 protein comes from TCRdb applying MiXCR to the immunoSEQ multiplex PCR reads. The repertoire consists of roughly 120,000 distinct CDR3 sequences, with approximately 93% occurring once and the leading ten covering 0.093%. A remark on this clonotype: Its antigen is unidentified.

Germline V gene sequence: CDR1 SEHNR, CDR2 FQNEAQ (reference sequence). Trimming shortened V by 2 bases and J by 3 bases, and 7 bases separated the two germline ends. The CDR3 totals 13 residues. Input material: CD4+ T cells from PBMCs. This TCR was sampled from a human donor with multiple sclerosis. The chain carries TRBV7-9 and TRBJ1-1; no clear D. The CDR3 sequence is CASSLSADTEAFF. The CDR3 DNA follows: TGTGCCAGCAGCTTATCGGCAGACACTGAAGCTTTCTTT.